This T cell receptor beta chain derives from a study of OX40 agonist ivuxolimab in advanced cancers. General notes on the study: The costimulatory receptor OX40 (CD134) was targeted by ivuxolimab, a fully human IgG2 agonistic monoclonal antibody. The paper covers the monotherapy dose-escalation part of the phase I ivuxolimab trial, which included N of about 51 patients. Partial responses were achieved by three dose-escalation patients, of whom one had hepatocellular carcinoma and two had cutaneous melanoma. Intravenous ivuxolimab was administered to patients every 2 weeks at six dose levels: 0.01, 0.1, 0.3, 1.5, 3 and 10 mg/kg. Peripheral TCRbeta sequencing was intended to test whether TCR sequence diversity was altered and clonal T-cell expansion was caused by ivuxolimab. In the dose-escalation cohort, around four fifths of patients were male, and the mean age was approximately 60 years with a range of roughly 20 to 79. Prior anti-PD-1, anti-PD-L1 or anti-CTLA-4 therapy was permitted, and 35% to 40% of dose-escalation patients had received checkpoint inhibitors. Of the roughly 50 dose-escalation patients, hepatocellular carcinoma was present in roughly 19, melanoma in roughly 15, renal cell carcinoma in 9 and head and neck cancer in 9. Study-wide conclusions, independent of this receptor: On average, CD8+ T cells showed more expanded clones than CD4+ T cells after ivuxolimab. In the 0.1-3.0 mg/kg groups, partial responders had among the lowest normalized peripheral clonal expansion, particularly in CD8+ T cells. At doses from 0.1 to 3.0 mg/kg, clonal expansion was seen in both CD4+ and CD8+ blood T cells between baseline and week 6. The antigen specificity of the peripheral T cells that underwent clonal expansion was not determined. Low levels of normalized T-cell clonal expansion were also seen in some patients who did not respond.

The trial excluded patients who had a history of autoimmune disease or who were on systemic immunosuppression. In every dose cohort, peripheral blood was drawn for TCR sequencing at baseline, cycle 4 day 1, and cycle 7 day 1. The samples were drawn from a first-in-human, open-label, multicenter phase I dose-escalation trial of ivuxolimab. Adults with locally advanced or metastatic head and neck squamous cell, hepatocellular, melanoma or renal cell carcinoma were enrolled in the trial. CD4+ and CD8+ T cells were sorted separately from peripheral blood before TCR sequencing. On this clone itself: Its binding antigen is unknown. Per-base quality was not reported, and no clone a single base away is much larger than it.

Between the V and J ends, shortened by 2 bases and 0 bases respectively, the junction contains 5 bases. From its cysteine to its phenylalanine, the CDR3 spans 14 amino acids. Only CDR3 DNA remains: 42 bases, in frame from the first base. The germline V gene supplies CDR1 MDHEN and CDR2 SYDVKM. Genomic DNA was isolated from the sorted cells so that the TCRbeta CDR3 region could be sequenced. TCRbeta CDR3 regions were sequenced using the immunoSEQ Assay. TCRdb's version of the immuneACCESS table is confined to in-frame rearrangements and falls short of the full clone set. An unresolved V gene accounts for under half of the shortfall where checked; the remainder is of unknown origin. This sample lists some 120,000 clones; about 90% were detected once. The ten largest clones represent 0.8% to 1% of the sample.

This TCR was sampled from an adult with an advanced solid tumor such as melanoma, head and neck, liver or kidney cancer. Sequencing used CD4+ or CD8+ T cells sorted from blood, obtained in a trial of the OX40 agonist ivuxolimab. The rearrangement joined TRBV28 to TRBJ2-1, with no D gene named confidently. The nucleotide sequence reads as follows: TGTGCCAGCAGTTTAACAGTCTCCTACAATGAGCAGTTCTTC. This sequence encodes CASSLTVSYNEQFF.